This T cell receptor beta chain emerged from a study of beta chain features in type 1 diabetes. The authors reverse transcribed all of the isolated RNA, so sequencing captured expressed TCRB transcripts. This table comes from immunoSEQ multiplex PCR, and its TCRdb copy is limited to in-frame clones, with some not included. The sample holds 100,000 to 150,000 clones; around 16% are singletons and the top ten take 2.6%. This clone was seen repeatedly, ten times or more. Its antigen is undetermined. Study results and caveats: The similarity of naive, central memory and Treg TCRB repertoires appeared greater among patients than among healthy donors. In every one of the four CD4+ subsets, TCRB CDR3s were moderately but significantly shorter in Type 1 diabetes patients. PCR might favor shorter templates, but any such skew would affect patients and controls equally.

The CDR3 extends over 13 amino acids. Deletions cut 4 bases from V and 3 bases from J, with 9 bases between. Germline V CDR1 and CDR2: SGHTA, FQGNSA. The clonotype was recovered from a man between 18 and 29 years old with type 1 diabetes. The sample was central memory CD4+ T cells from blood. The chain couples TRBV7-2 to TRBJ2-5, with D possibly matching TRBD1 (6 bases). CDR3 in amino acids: CASSSYREETQYF. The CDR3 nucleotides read TGTGCCAGCAGCTCCTACAGGGAAGAGACCCAGTACTTC.